This record concerns one T cell receptor beta chain sequence. Its antigen is unknown. The source of the sample is a study of cytomegalovirus exposure and HLA in healthy donors. Study conclusions and caveats: Across donors, most TCRs were seen rarely, yet some public ones were widespread. TCR beta chains numbering under 200 were designated cytomegalovirus-associated. Reports indicated that the classifier achieved high specificity and sensitivity in diagnosing cytomegalovirus status.

The protocol was immunoSEQ multiplex PCR, while the TCRdb copy is restricted to in-frame clones and leaves out a portion. This sample has about 160,000 clones, with roughly nine tenths found just once. CDR1 and CDR2 from the germline V gene are SGDLS and YYNGEE. The trim removed 7 bases at V and 2 bases at J, leaving 10 bases unmatched. The CDR3 loop spans 15 amino acids. The donors were in the approximately 120-subject validation cohort; that cohort was separate from the roughly 700-subject first cohort. The origin of this receptor is a woman aged 25 to 39 in good health and CMV-seronegative. This chain joins TRBV9 and TRBJ2-7; 9 nucleotides agree with TRBD2. Sequencing was performed on PBMCs. CDR3 coding DNA: TGTGCCAGCTCCCTCGGCGGGAGGGCCCCCTACGAGCAGTACTTC. This codes for CASSLGGRAPYEQYF.